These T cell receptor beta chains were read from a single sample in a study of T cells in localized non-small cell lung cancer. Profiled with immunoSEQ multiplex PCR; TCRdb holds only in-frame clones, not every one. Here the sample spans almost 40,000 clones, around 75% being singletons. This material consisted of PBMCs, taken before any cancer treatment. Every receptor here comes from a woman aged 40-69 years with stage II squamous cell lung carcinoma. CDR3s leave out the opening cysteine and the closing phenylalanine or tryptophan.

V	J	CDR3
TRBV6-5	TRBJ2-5	ASSGLGTGEETQY
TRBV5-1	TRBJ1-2	ASSPDREYGYT
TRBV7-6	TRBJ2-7	ASSLNNGGSYEQY
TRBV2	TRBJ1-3	ASRLDSGNTIY
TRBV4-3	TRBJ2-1	ASSQDGADYNEQF
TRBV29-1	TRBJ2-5	SAQRTGGRQETQY
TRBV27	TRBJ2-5	ASSRDFQETQY
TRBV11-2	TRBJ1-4	ASSLVQGEKLF
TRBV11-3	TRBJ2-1	ASSLVENNEQF
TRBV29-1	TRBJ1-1	SVEDRENTEAF
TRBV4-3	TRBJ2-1	ASSQGGDYDEQF
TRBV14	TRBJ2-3	ASSQDRTSDTQY
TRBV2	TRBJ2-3	ASSPRLERDTQY
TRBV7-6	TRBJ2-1	ASSSGTGNEQF
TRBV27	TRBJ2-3	ASSPTGTRTDTQY
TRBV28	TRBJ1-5	ASSSGQVSNQPQH
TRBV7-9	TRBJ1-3	ASSLGAENTIY
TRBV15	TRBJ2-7	ATSFQGARGEQY
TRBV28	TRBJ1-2	ASSTIDRAADT
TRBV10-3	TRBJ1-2	AISVQASDGYT
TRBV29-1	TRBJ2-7	SVQTPTYEQY
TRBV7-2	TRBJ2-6	ASSRGGSGANVLT
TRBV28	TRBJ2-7	ASSSPGAALSYEQY
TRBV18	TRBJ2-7	ASSGTDYEQY
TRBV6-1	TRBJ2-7	ASRTGTGVSYEQY
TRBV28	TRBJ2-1	ASSPWRTGGNEQF
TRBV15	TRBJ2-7	ATSNQGVGEQY
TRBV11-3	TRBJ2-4	ASSPSNRKWGLENIQY
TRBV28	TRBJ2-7	ASSNGGGSYEQY
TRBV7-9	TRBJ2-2	ASSYWGQGNTGELF
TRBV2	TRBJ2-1	ASSEAIGAGGHNEQF
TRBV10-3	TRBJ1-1	AISESSNTEAF
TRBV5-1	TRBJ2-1	ASSTTGTENEQF
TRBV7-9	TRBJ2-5	ASSSPLQAGGETQY
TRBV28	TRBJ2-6	ASSSPSSSGANVLT
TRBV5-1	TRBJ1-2	ASSDEGGPVDGYT
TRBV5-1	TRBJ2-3	ASSLGTGGPSDTQY
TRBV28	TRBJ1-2	ASSPTNTDEGYT
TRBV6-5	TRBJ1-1	ASSGQGLLNTEAF
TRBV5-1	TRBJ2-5	ASSLLQLQETQY
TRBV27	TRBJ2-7	ASSLGAGLSSYEQY